This TCR beta chain was sequenced during a study of blood T cell repertoires in COVID-19. Turning to the study itself: The origin of the acute and convalescent COVID-19 samples was the United States, Italy and Spain. In each case, the material was cDNA or gDNA derived from T cells, B-cell-depleted T cells, or PBMCs.

Germline V CDR1 and CDR2: SGHTA, FQGTGA. The CDR3 length is 15 residues. Trimming shortened V by 1 base and J by 0 bases, and 7 bases separated the two germline ends. In the authors' workflow: By means of reference gene primer amplification, nucleated cell counts were estimated. TCRdb's table, derived via immunoSEQ multiplex PCR, lists solely in-frame clones and lacks some. The V and J calls and clone size were taken over from that table, and D and trimming were inferred from the DNA. The repertoire holds 150,000 to 200,000 clones, with about nine tenths as singletons. Enrollment of patients from Seattle took place during active infection, with longitudinal follow-up. Remarks on this clone: Distinct nucleotide sequences in the sample also encode this CDR3.

The sequence was obtained from a man aged 25-40 years with COVID-19, enrolled during active disease. The rearrangement links TRBV7-3 to TRBJ2-1; no clear D gene. The sequenced sample was peripheral blood. For the CDR3, the DNA is TGTGCCAGCAGCTTAAACTCAAACTCCTACAATGAGCAGTTCTTC. The encoded protein is CASSLNSNSYNEQFF.